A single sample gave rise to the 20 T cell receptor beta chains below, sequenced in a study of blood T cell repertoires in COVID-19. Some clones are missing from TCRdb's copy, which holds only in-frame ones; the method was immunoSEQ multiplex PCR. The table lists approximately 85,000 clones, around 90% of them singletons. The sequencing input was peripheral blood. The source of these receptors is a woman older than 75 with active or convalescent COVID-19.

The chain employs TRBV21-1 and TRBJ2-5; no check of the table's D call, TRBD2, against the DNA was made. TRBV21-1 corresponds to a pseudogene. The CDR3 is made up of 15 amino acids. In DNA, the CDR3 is TGTGCCAGCAGCAAAAACCCTAGCGGCCAAGAGACCCAGTACTTC. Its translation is CASSKNPSGQETQYF.

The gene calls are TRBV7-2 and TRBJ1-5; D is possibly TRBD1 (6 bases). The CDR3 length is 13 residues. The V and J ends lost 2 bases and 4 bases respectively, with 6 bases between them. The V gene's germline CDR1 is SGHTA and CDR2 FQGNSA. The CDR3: CASSLQGNQPQHF. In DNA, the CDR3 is TGTGCCAGCAGCTTACAGGGGAATCAGCCCCAGCATTTT. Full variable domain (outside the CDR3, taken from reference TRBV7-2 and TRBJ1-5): GAGVSQSPSNKVTEKGKDVELRCDPISGHTALYWYRQSLGQGLEFLIYFQGNSAPDKSGLPSDRFSAERTGGSVSTLTIQRTQQEDSAVYLCASSLQGNQPQHFGDGTRLSIL.

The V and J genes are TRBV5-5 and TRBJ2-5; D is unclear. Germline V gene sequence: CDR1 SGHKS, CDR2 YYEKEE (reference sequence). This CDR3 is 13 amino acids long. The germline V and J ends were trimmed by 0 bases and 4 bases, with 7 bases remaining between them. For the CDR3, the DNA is TGTGCCAGCAGCTTGGCTTCAGGAGAGACCCAGTACTTC. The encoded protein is CASSLASGETQYF.

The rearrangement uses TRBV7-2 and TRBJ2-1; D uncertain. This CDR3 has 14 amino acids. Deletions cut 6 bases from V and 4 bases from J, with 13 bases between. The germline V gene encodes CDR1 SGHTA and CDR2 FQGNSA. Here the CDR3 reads CASSPFSSYNEQFF. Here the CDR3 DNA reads TGTGCCAGCAGTCCGTTCTCCAGTTACAATGAGCAGTTCTTC.

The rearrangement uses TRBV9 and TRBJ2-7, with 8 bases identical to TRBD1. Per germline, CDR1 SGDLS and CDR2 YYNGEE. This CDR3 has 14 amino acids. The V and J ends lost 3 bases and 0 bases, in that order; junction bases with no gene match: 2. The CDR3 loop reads CASSAGQDSYEQYF. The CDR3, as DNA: TGTGCCAGCAGCGCGGGACAGGACTCCTACGAGCAGTACTTC.

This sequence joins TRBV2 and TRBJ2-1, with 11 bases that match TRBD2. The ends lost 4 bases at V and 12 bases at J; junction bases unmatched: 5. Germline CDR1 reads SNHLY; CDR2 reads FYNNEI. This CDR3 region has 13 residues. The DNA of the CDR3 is TGTGCCAGCAGTGGGCTAGCGGGAGGAGGGCAGTTCTTC. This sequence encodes CASSGLAGGGQFF.

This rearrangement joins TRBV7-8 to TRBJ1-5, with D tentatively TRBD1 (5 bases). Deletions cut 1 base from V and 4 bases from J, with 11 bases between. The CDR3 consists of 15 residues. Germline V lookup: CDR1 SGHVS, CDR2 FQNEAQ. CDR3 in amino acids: CASSLGGAVNQPQHF. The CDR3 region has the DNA TGTGCCAGCAGCTTAGGTGGGGCGGTTAATCAGCCCCAGCATTTT.

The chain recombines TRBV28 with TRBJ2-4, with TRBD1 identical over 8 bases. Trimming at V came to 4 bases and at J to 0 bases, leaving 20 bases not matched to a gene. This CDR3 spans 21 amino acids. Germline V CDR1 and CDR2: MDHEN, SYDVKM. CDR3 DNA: TGTGCCAGCAGTTATGACACAATAGGACAGGGAACCTTCCTAGCCAAAAACATTCAGTACTTC. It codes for CASSYDTIGQGTFLAKNIQYF.

Here the CDR3 reads CASSSGIANEKLFF. The CDR3, as DNA: TGTGCCAGCAGCTCGGGGATCGCGAATGAAAAACTGTTTTTT. The chain uses TRBV7-9 and TRBJ1-4; D unresolved. The CDR3 runs 14 residues. Germline V gene sequence: CDR1 SEHNR, CDR2 FQNEAQ (reference sequence). V lost 4 bases, J lost 5 bases, and 11 bases lay in between.

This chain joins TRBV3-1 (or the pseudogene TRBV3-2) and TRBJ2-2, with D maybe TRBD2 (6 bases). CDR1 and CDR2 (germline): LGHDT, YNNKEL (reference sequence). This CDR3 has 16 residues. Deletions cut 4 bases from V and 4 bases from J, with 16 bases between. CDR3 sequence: CASSPPAGTLTGELFF. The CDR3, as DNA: TGTGCCAGCAGCCCCCCCGCAGGGACTCTCACCGGGGAGCTGTTTTTT.

CDR3: CSVDSYMAENTEAFF. CDR3 coding DNA: TGCAGCGTGGATTCTTATATGGCGGAGAACACTGAAGCTTTCTTT. The rearrangement links TRBV29-1 to TRBJ1-1, with D unresolved. The germline V gene has CDR1 SQVTM and CDR2 ANQGSEA. The CDR3 runs 15 residues. V was cut by 6 bases and J by 1 base, with 18 bases left in between.

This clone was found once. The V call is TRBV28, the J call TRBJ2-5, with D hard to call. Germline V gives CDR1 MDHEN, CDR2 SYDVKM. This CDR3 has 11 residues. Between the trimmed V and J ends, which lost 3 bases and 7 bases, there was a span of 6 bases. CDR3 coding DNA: TGTGCCAGCAGTTTGACTGGGACCCAGTACTTC. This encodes CASSLTGTQYF.

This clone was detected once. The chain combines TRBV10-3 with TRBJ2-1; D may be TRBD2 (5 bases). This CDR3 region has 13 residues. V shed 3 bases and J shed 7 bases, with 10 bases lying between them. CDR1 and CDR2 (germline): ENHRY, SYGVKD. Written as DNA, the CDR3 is TGTGCCATCAGTGACAAACTAGTAAATGAGCAGTTCTTC. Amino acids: CAISDKLVNEQFF.

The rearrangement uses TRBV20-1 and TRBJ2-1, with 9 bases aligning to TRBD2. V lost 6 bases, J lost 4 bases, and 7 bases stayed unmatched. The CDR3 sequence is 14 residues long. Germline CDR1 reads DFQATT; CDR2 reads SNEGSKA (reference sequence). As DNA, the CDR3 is TGCAGTGCCAGTAGCGGGAGCATTTACAATGAGCAGTTCTTC. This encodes CSASSGSIYNEQFF.

Written as DNA, the CDR3 is TGTGCCACCAGTGATGATACGGGACAGGGAGTCGAGGAGACCCAGTACTTC. This sequence encodes CATSDDTGQGVEETQYF. The V and J genes are TRBV24-1 and TRBJ2-5; 9 bases line up with TRBD1. The V and J ends lost 3 bases and 5 bases, in that order; junction bases with no gene match: 12. In germline, CDR1 is KGHDR, CDR2 SFDVKD. This CDR3 region has 17 residues.

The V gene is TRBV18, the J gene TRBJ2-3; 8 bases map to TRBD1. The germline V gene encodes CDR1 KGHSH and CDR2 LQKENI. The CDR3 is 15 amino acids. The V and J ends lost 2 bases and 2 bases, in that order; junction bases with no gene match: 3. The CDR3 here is CASSPMGQATDTQYF. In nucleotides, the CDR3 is TGTGCCAGCTCACCAATGGGACAGGCCACAGATACGCAGTATTTT.

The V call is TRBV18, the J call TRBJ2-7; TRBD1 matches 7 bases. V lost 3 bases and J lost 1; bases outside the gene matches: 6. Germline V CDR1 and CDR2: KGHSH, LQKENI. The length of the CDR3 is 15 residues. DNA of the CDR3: TGTGCCAGCTCACCCTACCGGGACAGTTCCTACGAGCAGTACTTC. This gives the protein CASSPYRDSSYEQYF.

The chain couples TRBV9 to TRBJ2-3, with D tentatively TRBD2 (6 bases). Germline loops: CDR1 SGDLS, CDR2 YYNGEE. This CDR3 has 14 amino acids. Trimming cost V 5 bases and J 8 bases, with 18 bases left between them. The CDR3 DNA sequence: TGTGCCAGCAGTCGAGAGATGGGACTCGCTACGCAGTATTTT. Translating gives CASSREMGLATQYF.

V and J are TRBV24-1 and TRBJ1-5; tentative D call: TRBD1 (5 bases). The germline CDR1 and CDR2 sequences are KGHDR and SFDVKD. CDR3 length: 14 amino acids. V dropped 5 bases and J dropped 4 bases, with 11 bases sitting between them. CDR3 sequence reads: CATSAATANQPQHF. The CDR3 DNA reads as TGTGCCACCAGTGCCGCGACAGCTAATCAGCCCCAGCATTTT.

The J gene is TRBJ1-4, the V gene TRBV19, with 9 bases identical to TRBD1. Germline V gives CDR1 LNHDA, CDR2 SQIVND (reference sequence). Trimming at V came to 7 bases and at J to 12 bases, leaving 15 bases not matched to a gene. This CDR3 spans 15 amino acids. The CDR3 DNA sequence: TGTGCCAGTACCAAAGGGGACAGGGACGTGGAAGAACTGTTTTTT. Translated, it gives CASTKGDRDVEELFF.